A single T cell receptor (beta chain) is shown here with its context. Its antigen is still unknown. 60 Vbeta and 13 Jbeta primers were used in PCR. Here immunoSEQ multiplex PCR was the method, and the copy in TCRdb shows in-frame clones only, minus some. In the table there are 110,000 or so clones, approximately 69% of which are singletons. The CDR3 has 17 residues. Germline CDR1 SGHAT, CDR2 FQNNGV. With V trimmed by 5 bases and J by 1 base, 12 bases remained unmatched. The data belong to a study of cytomegalovirus exposure and HLA in healthy donors. Study results and limitations: Across HLA loci, a later analysis found differing TCR association rates, with DRB1 most and HLA-C fewest.

The source is a man aged 25-45 years in good health and CMV-seronegative. The rearrangement uses TRBV11-2 and TRBJ2-3; 7 bases map to TRBD2. The material sequenced was PBMCs. CDR3 protein: CASSLPNGRAGTDTQYF. CDR3 coding DNA: TGTGCCAGCAGCCTCCCCAATGGGAGGGCCGGCACAGATACGCAGTATTTT.